The 5 T cell receptor beta chains reported below all come from one sample, sequenced in a study of cytomegalovirus exposure and HLA in healthy donors. Amplification used 60 Vbeta primers and 13 Jbeta primers. The table came from immunoSEQ multiplex PCR; TCRdb's copy has only in-frame clones and leaves some out. The table records approximately 100,000 clones, about 70% of them present only once. The sequenced sample consisted of PBMCs. These receptors all come from a human donor in good health.

The chain carries TRBV7-8 and TRBJ1-1; D is unclear. The germline V gene has CDR1 SGHVS and CDR2 FQNEAQ. Between the trimmed V and J ends, which lost 1 base and 4 bases, there was a span of 13 bases. This CDR3 is 15 amino acids long. The CDR3 region has the DNA TGTGCCAGCAGCTTAGAGTGGCAGGTAATCACTGAAGCTTTCTTT. It yields the protein CASSLEWQVITEAFF.

J is TRBJ1-6 and V is TRBV6-4; 9 nucleotides match TRBD1. This CDR3 is 15 amino acids long. Trimming cost V 5 bases and J 5 bases; bases outside gene matches: 4. Germline V gene sequence: CDR1 MRHNA, CDR2 SNTAGT. CDR3 sequence (DNA): TGTGCCAGCAGTCGGGACAGGGATAATAATTCACCCCTCCACTTT. This translates into CASSRDRDNNSPLHF.

The genes are TRBV6-5 and TRBJ1-5; possibly TRBD1 for D (5 bases). Germline V gene sequence: CDR1 MNHEY, CDR2 SVGAGI. This CDR3 spans 13 amino acids. Trimming pared 2 bases from V and 9 bases from J, leaving 11 bases between. CDR3: CASSYDREGPQHF. The DNA for the CDR3 is TGTGCCAGCAGTTACGACAGAGAAGGGCCCCAGCATTTT.

The chain carries TRBV15 and TRBJ1-5; D unclear. The ends were cut back, 5 bases at V and 7 bases at J, with 18 bases in the middle. The germline gives CDR1 LNHNV, CDR2 YYDKDF (reference sequence). The CDR3 runs to 15 residues. The CDR3 is CATSAARAIGQPQHF. DNA of the CDR3: TGTGCCACCAGCGCAGCAAGAGCGATCGGGCAGCCCCAGCATTTT.

This clone appeared a single time. The gene calls are TRBV5-5 and TRBJ2-7, with D possibly being TRBD1 (5 bases). Trimming left V 7 bases short and J 3 bases short, with 11 bases between. The germline gives CDR1 SGHKS, CDR2 YYEKEE (reference sequence). The CDR3 is 12 residues long. CDR3 sequence (DNA): TGTGCCAGCGGACATGCCAACTACGAGCAGTACTTC. Amino acids: CASGHANYEQYF. Full variable domain (remainder filled in from reference TRBV5-5 and TRBJ2-7): DAGVTQSPTHLIKTRGQQVTLRCSPISGHKSVSWYQQVLGQGPQFIFQYYEKEERGRGNFPDRFSARQFPNYSSELNVNALLLGDSALYLCASGHANYEQYFGPGTRLTVT.